The 29 T cell receptor beta chains in this list originate from one sample, sequenced in a study of regulatory T cells in long-lasting Graves disease (dated by TCRdb to the early 2020s). What the time point label conveys for this sample: newly diagnosed GD, antithyroid drugs for less than 3 months. For both TCR sequencing and RNA sequencing, RNA was extracted from PBMCs in TRIzol. The library was built by means of multiplex PCR. The listed sequencing device is Illumina HiSeq 4000. TCR beta libraries were built with iRepertoire HTBI primers and Arm-PCR amplification of CDR3 regions. TCRdb reprocessing: public reads trimmed at Q25 with fastp, clones called with MiXCR, in-frame beta chains kept. Duplicate CDR3 protein sequences are folded into a single record with the most common DNA and genes. Counted in this sample were hundreds of thousands of distinct CDR3 sequences; about 16% of them appeared once. Of the sample, around a fifth is held by the ten largest clones.

The sample here was peripheral blood mononuclear cells (PBMCs), taken at new diagnosis, from a patient treated with antithyroid drugs. Receptors were obtained from a female donor with Graves disease.

This chain joins TRBV4-2 and TRBJ1-2, with 7 bases matching TRBD1. V dropped 3 bases and J dropped 2; count of bases not matched to a gene: 6. Looked up from germline, CDR1 is LGHNA and CDR2 is YNFKEQ. There are 15 residues in the CDR3. CDR3 sequence reads: CASSQEGQPNYGYTF. CDR3 bases: TGTGCCAGCAGCCAGGAGGGACAGCCCAACTATGGCTACACCTTC.

Note on this clonotype: This probably arose from a read error, given a far larger clone one base away. The chain combines TRBV7-9 with TRBJ1-1; D is undetermined. Germline CDR1 SEHNR, CDR2 FQNEAQ (reference sequence). The CDR3 runs 12 residues. This CDR3 reads CASSLWETDAFF. CDR3 coding DNA: TGTGCCAGCAGCTTGTGGGAAACTGACGCTTTCTTT.

The chain carries TRBV9 and TRBJ1-2; the D gene is possibly TRBD1 (5 bases). The V gene's germline CDR1 is SGDLS and CDR2 YYNGEE. V lost 4 bases and J lost 2, with 15 bases in between. CDR3 size: 15 residues. Written as DNA, the CDR3 is TGTGCCAGCAGCTTGGGAGGCGGGGGAAACTATGGCTACACCTTC. Amino acids: CASSLGGGGNYGYTF.

This clonotype was observed many times. V and J are TRBV6-5 and TRBJ1-1, with unresolved D. The germline gives CDR1 MNHEY, CDR2 SVGAGI. There are 14 residues in the CDR3. V was clipped by 0 bases and J by 2 bases, with 7 bases between them. CDR3 residues: CASSYSETNTEAFF. The CDR3 DNA follows: TGTGCCAGCAGTTACTCGGAAACCAACACTGAAGCTTTCTTT.

The chain has TRBV29-1 and TRBJ1-3; weak D call: TRBD1 (5 bases). The CDR3 has 11 residues. CDR1 and CDR2 from the germline V gene are SQVTM and ANQGSEA. Trimming removed 4 bases from V and 8 bases from J, with 9 bases in between. The CDR3 spells CSVADKYTIYF. The CDR3 DNA sequence: TGCAGCGTTGCGGACAAGTACACCATATATTTT. Supplemented by reference TRBV29-1 and TRBJ1-3, the full variable domain reads SAVISQKPSRDICQRGTSLTIQCQVDSQVTMMFWYRQQPGQSLTLIATANQGSEATYESGFVIDKFPISRPNLTFSTLTVSNMSPEDSSIYLCSVADKYTIYFGEGSWLTVV.

The rearrangement joins TRBV7-2 to TRBJ2-1, with D tentatively TRBD1 or TRBD2 (5 bases each). The CDR3 runs 17 residues. The V gene's germline CDR1 is SGHTA and CDR2 FQGNSA. V lost 5 bases and J lost 2, with 19 bases in between. CDR3 sequence reads: CASSPKIWGSPYNEQFF. The DNA for the CDR3 is TGTGCCAGCAGCCCCAAAATATGGGGGAGCCCCTACAATGAGCAGTTCTTC.

This clonotype has ten or more counts. This sequence joins TRBV10-3 and TRBJ1-1, with 12 bases matching TRBD1. V lost 5 bases, J lost 7 bases, and 8 bases stayed unmatched. The germline CDR1 and CDR2 sequences are ENHRY and SYGVKD. This CDR3 region has 15 residues. CDR3 nucleotides: TGTGCCATCAGTACAGGGACAGGGGGCCGATATGAAGCTTTCTTT. It yields the protein CAISTGTGGRYEAFF.

This clonotype has a count of ten or more. The chain carries TRBV3-1 and TRBJ1-1; D is undetermined. V was shortened by 0 bases and J by 0 bases, with 5 bases between the two germline ends. In germline, CDR1 is LGHDT, CDR2 YNNKEL (reference sequence). The CDR3 spans 14 residues. The CDR3 DNA sequence: TGTGCCAGCAGCCAAGAGTGGATGAACACTGAAGCTTTCTTT. The encoded protein is CASSQEWMNTEAFF.

This clonotype showed up many times. The V gene is TRBV3-1, the J gene TRBJ1-1; no clear D. Germline V gene data show CDR1 as LGHDT and CDR2 as YNNKEL (reference sequence). Trimming stripped 3 bases from V and 5 bases from J, with 16 bases between. The CDR3 is made up of 15 amino acids. The CDR3 loop is CASSHPRLAGTEAFF. CDR3 DNA sequence: TGTGCCAGCAGCCATCCGAGGTTAGCGGGGACTGAAGCTTTCTTT.

The sample holds many counts of this clonotype. This chain uses TRBV5-6 with TRBJ1-1; 9 positions agree with TRBD1. The germline CDR1 and CDR2 sequences are SGHDT and YYEEEE. CDR3 length equals 13 residues. The V and J ends lost 2 bases and 5 bases, in that order; junction bases with no gene match: 1. The CDR3 reads CASSFGQGTEAFF. CDR3 bases: TGTGCCAGCAGCTTCGGACAGGGGACTGAAGCTTTCTTT.

V is TRBV28 and J is TRBJ2-2; D gene ambiguous. The germline V gene has CDR1 MDHEN and CDR2 SYDVKM. With 6 bases removed from V and 5 bases from J, the gap between germline ends came to 13 bases. CDR3 size: 14 residues. CDR3 sequence reads: CASSLDPFTGELFF. In DNA form, the CDR3 reads TGTGCCAGCAGCTTAGATCCGTTTACCGGGGAGCTGTTTTTT.

The sample holds many counts of this clonotype. V and J are TRBV12-3 or TRBV12-4 and TRBJ2-1; D may be TRBD2 (5 bases). This CDR3 has 13 residues. V lost 5 bases and J 6 bases, leaving 11 bases between the germline ends. CDR3 sequence reads: CASSSGRVNEQFF. CDR3 sequence (DNA): TGTGCCAGCAGTAGCGGTAGGGTCAATGAGCAGTTCTTC.

This chain joins TRBV6-2 or TRBV6-3 and TRBJ1-3; TRBD1 is a possible D gene (5 bases). This CDR3 contains 15 residues. Between the trimmed V and J ends, which lost 0 bases and 3 bases, there was a span of 9 bases. Germline loops: CDR1 MNHEY, CDR2 SVGEGT. DNA of the CDR3: TGTGCCAGCAGTTACTCGGGGCTAGGTGGAAACACCATATATTTT. Protein: CASSYSGLGGNTIYF.

V gene TRBV10-3 combines with J gene TRBJ2-3; 7 bases map to TRBD2. Germline values: CDR1 ENHRY, CDR2 SYGVKD. The CDR3 is made up of 12 amino acids. Trimming at V came to 11 bases and at J to 0 bases, leaving 2 bases not matched to a gene. CDR3: CALGGSTDTQYF. CDR3 coding DNA: TGTGCCCTCGGGGGGAGCACAGATACGCAGTATTTT.

In its sample, this clonotype was seen a few times. J is TRBJ1-5 and V is TRBV27; D is unresolved. Trimming cost V 5 bases and J 9 bases, with 11 bases left between them. This CDR3 has 12 amino acids. Germline V gene data show CDR1 as MNHEY and CDR2 as SMNVEV (reference sequence). The CDR3 DNA follows: TGTGCCAGCAGTCCCCAAATTGGGCCCCAGCATTTT. It codes for CASSPQIGPQHF.

In this sample, this clonotype turned up many times. This rearrangement joins TRBV5-1 to TRBJ1-2; 10 bases are shared with TRBD1. Germline V gene data show CDR1 as SGHRS and CDR2 as YFSETQ. The length of the CDR3 is 15 residues. Losses at the gene ends were 4 bases for V and 4 bases for J; bases not matched to a gene: 7. CDR3 protein: CASSPGDRGAYGYTF. In DNA, the CDR3 is TGCGCCAGCAGCCCCGGGGACAGGGGTGCCTATGGCTACACCTTC.

This clonotype was observed at least ten times. The chain joins TRBV9 to TRBJ2-6; a weak D match, TRBD2 (6 bases). CDR1 and CDR2 (germline): SGDLS, YYNGEE. This CDR3 comprises 17 residues. Trimming removed 0 bases from V and 5 bases from J, with 15 bases in between. The CDR3 sequence is CASSVATRTTRANVLTF. The CDR3 region has the DNA TGTGCCAGCAGCGTAGCGACTCGGACTACAAGGGCCAACGTCCTGACTTTC.

This clonotype has ten or more counts. This chain uses TRBV28 with TRBJ2-4; a possible D gene is TRBD2 (6 bases). V was trimmed by 5 bases and J by 11 bases, leaving 16 bases between them. Germline values: CDR1 MDHEN, CDR2 SYDVKM. The CDR3 runs to 13 residues. Here the CDR3 DNA reads TGTGCCAGCAGTAAACGGGGGATTATCTTTCAGTACTTC. This sequence encodes CASSKRGIIFQYF.

This clonotype appeared a few times. One junction end disagrees with the germline gene, perhaps due to a read error. V gene TRBV12-3 or TRBV12-4 combines with J gene TRBJ1-2; TRBD1 might be the D (6 bases). This CDR3 comprises 14 residues. CDR3: CASSPEQGNYDYTF. CDR3 DNA sequence: TGTGCCAGCAGTCCGGAACAGGGAAACTATGACTACACCTTC.

Ten or more counts support this clonotype. The chain recombines TRBV9 with TRBJ1-3, with 8 bases matching TRBD1. V shed 7 bases and J 0 bases; nucleotides not matched to a gene: 3. The CDR3 length is 14 residues. The germline V gene has CDR1 SGDLS and CDR2 YYNGEE. CDR3 DNA sequence: TGTGCCAGCGGGACAGGCATCTCTGGAAACACCATATATTTT. It translates to CASGTGISGNTIYF.

This clonotype occurred many times. This chain joins TRBV11-2 and TRBJ2-7; D may match TRBD1 or TRBD2 (5 bases each). V dropped 3 bases and J dropped 3 bases, with 12 bases sitting between them. This CDR3 is built from 14 residues. Germline loops: CDR1 SGHAT, CDR2 FQNNGV. The CDR3 region is CASSLAAGGYEQYF. The CDR3 nucleotides read TGTGCCAGCAGCTTGGCAGCTGGGGGCTACGAGCAGTACTTC.

This clonotype was detected ten times or more. The V and J genes are TRBV11-2 and TRBJ1-2, with D perhaps matching TRBD1 (6 bases). Germline CDR1 is SGHAT and CDR2 is FQNNGV. The CDR3 runs to 15 residues. The V and J ends lost 0 bases and 0 bases respectively, with 8 bases between them. CDR3 sequence reads: CASSLEGAANYGYTF. The DNA for the CDR3 is TGTGCCAGCAGCTTAGAGGGGGCGGCTAACTATGGCTACACCTTC.

The rearrangement links TRBV18 to TRBJ1-1; no reliable D call. The CDR3 is 15 residues long. The germline V and J ends were trimmed by 4 bases and 0 bases, with 12 bases remaining between them. CDR1 KGHSH and CDR2 LQKENI come from the germline V gene. In DNA, the CDR3 is TGTGCCAGCTCACATGAATCGGCATTGAACACTGAAGCTTTCTTT. The encoded protein is CASSHESALNTEAFF.

This rearrangement joins TRBV24-1 to TRBJ2-5; 15 bases are shared with TRBD2. This CDR3 comprises 17 residues. The germline gives CDR1 KGHDR, CDR2 SFDVKD. Trimming took 4 bases from V and 5 from J; bases not matched to a gene: 7. As DNA, the CDR3 is TGTGCCACCAGTGACCCTGGACTAGCGGGAGGGTACGAGACCCAGTACTTC. It translates to CATSDPGLAGGYETQYF.

The chain links TRBV7-9 to TRBJ2-2, with 7 positions matching TRBD1. CDR1 and CDR2 from the germline V gene are SEHNR and FQNEAQ (reference sequence). The V and J ends lost 5 bases and 8 bases, in that order; junction bases with no gene match: 14. The CDR3 extends over 16 amino acids. The CDR3 is CASSATDREQLGELFF. CDR3 in DNA: TGTGCCAGCAGCGCGACAGACAGGGAACAATTGGGGGAGCTGTTTTTT.

V and J are TRBV24-1 and TRBJ2-5; D is undetermined. The CDR3 is made up of 12 amino acids. CDR1 is KGHDR and CDR2 is SFDVKD in the germline V gene. The V end was cut by 9 bases, the J end by 4 bases, with 11 bases between. CDR3 region: CATSGEGETQYF. CDR3 DNA: TGTGCCACCTCCGGCGAAGGAGAGACCCAGTACTTC.

This clonotype showed up many times. The chain recombines TRBV19 with TRBJ2-3, with 7 positions matching TRBD2. Losses at the gene ends were 6 bases for V and 4 bases for J; bases not matched to a gene: 7. Germline-derived CDR1 and CDR2 are LNHDA and SQIVND (reference sequence). The CDR3 length is 14 residues. The CDR3 region has the DNA TGTGCCAGTAGGGGCGGGAGCATAGCAGATACGCAGTATTTT. It translates to CASRGGSIADTQYF.

This chain joins TRBV4-2 and TRBJ2-2; TRBD2 matches 8 bases. This CDR3 region has 17 residues. Per germline, CDR1 LGHNA and CDR2 YNFKEQ. Trimming at V came to 4 bases and at J to 2 bases, leaving 9 bases not matched to a gene. The CDR3 bases are TGTGCCAGCAGCCCTCGGACTAGCCTAACCAACACCGGGGAGCTGTTTTTT. Amino acid sequence: CASSPRTSLTNTGELFF.

V and J are TRBV19 and TRBJ2-5; D gene ambiguous. This CDR3 is built from 14 residues. V was clipped by 0 bases and J by 2 bases, with 7 bases between them. Per the germline V gene, CDR1 is LNHDA and CDR2 is SQIVND (reference sequence). The CDR3: CASSIDWAQETQYF. The CDR3 DNA is TGTGCCAGTAGTATAGATTGGGCACAAGAGACCCAGTACTTC. Based on the CDR3 plus reference TRBV19 and TRBJ2-5, the full variable domain is DGGITQSPKYLFRKEGQNVTLSCEQNLNHDAMYWYRQDPGQGLRLIYYSQIVNDFQKGDIAEGYSVSREKKESFPLTVTSAQKNPTAFYLCASSIDWAQETQYFGPGTRLLVL.